This passage covers 2 T cell receptor beta chains from one sample sequenced in a study of shared clonotypes between healthy human individuals. Clones were read by immunoSEQ multiplex PCR, and TCRdb kept only the in-frame ones, dropping some. There are roughly 1,100,000 clones in the sample; 60% to 80% occur only once, and approximately 1.5% lies in the top ten. The specimen was memory CD4+ T cells sorted from blood. This sample's subset: CD45RA-negative fraction. All receptors derive from a man aged 18 to 29 in good health.

This chain connects TRBV7-8 to TRBJ1-2, with D tentatively TRBD1 (5 bases). Trimming cost V 0 bases and J 6 bases, with 17 bases left between them. The CDR3 consists of 16 residues. Per germline, CDR1 SGHVS and CDR2 FQNEAQ. CDR3 loop: CASSLALVRVIHGYTF. The CDR3 region has the DNA TGTGCCAGCAGCTTAGCGTTGGTCAGGGTAATTCATGGCTACACCTTC.

The J gene is TRBJ2-7, the V gene TRBV4-3; unclear D gene. The CDR3 consists of 14 residues. Trimming stripped 2 bases from V and 3 bases from J, with 11 bases between. Germline loops: CDR1 LGHNA, CDR2 YSLEER. CDR3: CASSQQDGVYEQYF. The DNA of the CDR3 is TGCGCCAGCAGCCAACAGGACGGAGTCTACGAGCAGTACTTC.